What follows is one T cell receptor beta chain and its context. What it binds is unknown. These data are taken from a study of CD8 T cells in ankylosing spondylitis. Whole-study findings and limits: About 8 highly homologous variants made up a TCR beta motif, and this motif appeared characteristic of ankylosing spondylitis blood. Reactive arthritis synovial fluid and blood previously showed some of these motif variants. Disease-linked clones bore a CD8+ phenotype, appearing relatively rarely in peripheral blood.

In making TCR beta libraries, quantitative 5'-RACE with molecular barcodes was used. TCRdb independently ran MiXCR on the 5' RACE reads; one entry per CDR3 protein. The table lists 200,000 to 250,000 distinct CDR3 sequences, roughly a tenth of them singletons, with over 20% in the top ten. The clonotype originates from a male donor with ankylosing spondylitis or in good health (not recorded which). Sequenced material: blood, either unsorted or a sorted T cell fraction (not recorded which).

The chain's CDR3 is CASSYTGGQRTEAFF. Written as DNA, the CDR3 is TGTGCCAGCAGCTATACAGGGGGTCAACGCACTGAAGCTTTCTTT. The chain uses TRBV7-6 and TRBJ1-1, with 8 bases lining up with TRBD1. Germline V gene lookup returns CDR1 SGHVS and CDR2 FNYEAQ. The CDR3 runs to 15 residues. The V segment lost 4 bases and the J segment 4 bases; nucleotides outside the gene matches: 8.